Presented here are 20 T cell receptor beta chains from one specimen sequenced in a study of OX40 agonist ivuxolimab in advanced cancers. The table came from immunoSEQ multiplex PCR; TCRdb's copy has only in-frame clones and leaves some out. This table has 68,000 or so clones, roughly 88% appearing once. Here the sequenced sample was CD4+ or CD8+ T cells sorted from blood, taken in a trial of the OX40 agonist ivuxolimab. The source of these receptors is an adult with an advanced solid tumor such as melanoma, head and neck, liver or kidney cancer.

In this sample, this clone turned up a few times. The genes are TRBV28 and TRBJ2-1, with 7 positions matching TRBD2. In germline, CDR1 is MDHEN, CDR2 SYDVKM. This CDR3 has 16 amino acids. After removal of 4 bases from V and 3 bases from J, the junction contained 9 bases not matched to a gene. The CDR3 loop is CASSYTGGTYYNEQFF. In DNA form, the CDR3 reads TGTGCCAGCAGTTACACGGGGGGAACTTACTACAATGAGCAGTTCTTC.

This chain uses TRBV27 with TRBJ2-2, with D unclear. Germline V gene data show CDR1 as MNHEY and CDR2 as SMNVEV (reference sequence). Trimming pared 1 base from V and 7 bases from J, leaving 4 bases between. The CDR3 covers 12 residues. The CDR3 DNA follows: TGTGCCAGCAGTTTATACGGCGGGGAGCTGTTTTTT. Protein: CASSLYGGELFF.

The chain combines TRBV28 with TRBJ1-2; D is uncertain. The length of the CDR3 is 14 residues. Trimming removed 3 bases at V and 8 bases at J, with 16 bases between. Germline CDR1 MDHEN, CDR2 SYDVKM. CDR3 nucleotides: TGTGCCAGCAGTTTTACGGCCTCCATACCGGGCTACACCTTC. The encoded protein is CASSFTASIPGYTF.

The chain uses TRBV5-4 and TRBJ1-1; tentative D call: TRBD1 (6 bases). The CDR3 length is 15 residues. Trimming removed 0 bases at V and 4 bases at J, with 13 bases between. Germline V gives CDR1 SGHNT, CDR2 YYREEE (reference sequence). The chain's CDR3 is CASSLAGGGGTEAFF. The CDR3, as DNA: TGTGCCAGCAGCTTGGCCGGTGGGGGCGGCACTGAAGCTTTCTTT. Full variable domain (missing parts from reference TRBV5-4 and TRBJ1-1): ETGVTQSPTHLIKTRGQQVTLRCSSQSGHNTVSWYQQALGQGPQFIFQYYREEENGRGNFPPRFSGLQFPNYSSELNVNALELDDSALYLCASSLAGGGGTEAFFGQGTRLTVV.

CDR3 sequence: CASSKKQGRHDYGYTF. The CDR3 bases are TGTGCCAGCAGCAAGAAACAGGGGCGCCATGACTATGGCTACACCTTC. J is TRBJ1-2 and V is TRBV7-8, with 7 bases lining up with TRBD1. This CDR3 region has 16 residues. CDR1 and CDR2 from the germline V gene are SGHVS and FQNEAQ. V shed 5 bases and J 3 bases; nucleotides not matched to a gene: 12.

The chain recombines TRBV19 with TRBJ1-1; D not resolved. V dropped 5 bases and J dropped 4 bases, with 14 bases sitting between them. The CDR3 runs 14 residues. Germline values: CDR1 LNHDA, CDR2 SQIVND (reference sequence). The CDR3 region is CASSLTAALTEAFF. The CDR3 nucleotides are TGTGCCAGTAGTCTTACGGCAGCACTCACTGAAGCTTTCTTT.

The chain combines TRBV6-1 with TRBJ2-3, with D perhaps matching TRBD2 (6 bases). V lost 6 bases, J lost 6 bases, and 16 bases lay in between. CDR3 length: 14 amino acids. Per germline, CDR1 MNHNS and CDR2 SASEGT. CDR3 region: CASSPGTWSDTQYF. Here the CDR3 DNA reads TGTGCCAGCAGCCCCGGGACTTGGTCCGATACGCAGTATTTT.

J is TRBJ1-2 and V is TRBV19, with unresolved D. The CDR3 length is 14 residues. The germline V gene encodes CDR1 LNHDA and CDR2 SQIVND (reference sequence). Trimming pared 7 bases from V and 0 bases from J, leaving 12 bases between. CDR3 nucleotide sequence: TGTGCCAGTACCCAATCGCCTACTAACTATGGCTACACCTTC. It translates to CASTQSPTNYGYTF.

The chain combines TRBV7-3 with TRBJ1-2; D ambiguous. The V end lost 0 bases, the J end lost 8 bases, and 10 bases lay between the germline ends. The CDR3 totals 13 residues. The germline CDR1 and CDR2 sequences are SGHTA and FQGTGA. CDR3 protein: CASSLTPVRGYTF. CDR3 DNA sequence: TGTGCCAGCAGCTTAACCCCGGTGAGGGGCTACACCTTC.

The chain carries TRBV6-5 and TRBJ1-3; D gene unclear. From germline, CDR1 is MNHEY and CDR2 SVGAGI. This CDR3 spans 13 amino acids. V lost 10 bases to trimming and J lost 0 bases, with 10 bases between them. CDR3 DNA sequence: TGTGCCACCAAACGGGACTCTGGAAACACCATATATTTT. This codes for CATKRDSGNTIYF.

The V and J genes are TRBV6-5 and TRBJ1-6, with D unclear. Germline values: CDR1 MNHEY, CDR2 SVGAGI. CDR3 size: 15 residues. The germline V and J ends were trimmed by 8 bases and 1 base, with 12 bases remaining between them. CDR3 DNA sequence: TGTGCCAGCCAGCGAGGTCCATCCTATAATTCACCCCTCCACTTT. Its protein product is CASQRGPSYNSPLHF.

This chain links TRBV25-1 with TRBJ2-7, with 10 bases matching TRBD1. J was trimmed by 3 bases and V by 5 bases; bases with no gene match: 4. The CDR3 runs 14 residues. Germline V gives CDR1 MGHDK, CDR2 SYGVNS. The CDR3: CASSKGQGFYEQYF. Here the CDR3 DNA reads TGTGCCAGCAGTAAGGGACAGGGGTTCTACGAGCAGTACTTC.

This chain uses TRBV5-1 with TRBJ2-1; TRBD1 agrees at 12 bases. Germline trimming cut 1 base from V and 10 bases from J; bases unmatched to any gene: 9. The CDR3 loop spans 16 amino acids. CDR1 and CDR2 from the germline V gene are SGHRS and YFSETQ. DNA of the CDR3: TGCGCCAGCAGCTTGCCCGGGACAGGGGGCCTTGGGGAGCAGTTCTTC. As protein: CASSLPGTGGLGEQFF.

The CDR3 nucleotides are TGCAGCGTCGGGGCCGGGGATGCTGAAGCTTTCTTT. Amino acid sequence: CSVGAGDAEAFF. The V gene is TRBV29-1, the J gene TRBJ1-1, with D possibly TRBD1 on 5 matching bases. The V end lost 6 bases, the J end lost 6 bases, and 14 bases lay between the germline ends. The CDR3 has 12 amino acids. Germline V gives CDR1 SQVTM, CDR2 ANQGSEA. Variable domain in full (rest from reference TRBV29-1 and TRBJ1-1): SAVISQKPSRDICQRGTSLTIQCQVDSQVTMMFWYRQQPGQSLTLIATANQGSEATYESGFVIDKFPISRPNLTFSTLTVSNMSPEDSSIYLCSVGAGDAEAFFGQGTRLTVV.

This chain uses TRBV5-1 with TRBJ2-2; 7 positions agree with TRBD1. Germline loops: CDR1 SGHRS, CDR2 YFSETQ. The ends lost 2 bases at V and 4 bases at J; junction bases unmatched: 5. The CDR3 is 15 amino acids. The CDR3 DNA reads as TGCGCCAGCAGCTTCCCGGGACAGACCACCGGGGAGCTGTTTTTT. This gives the protein CASSFPGQTTGELFF.

This clone was found once. V gene TRBV18 combines with J gene TRBJ2-7, with 8 bases that match TRBD1. Unmatched junction bases numbered 9, after V lost 2 bases and J lost 6 bases. The CDR3 runs to 15 residues. Per the germline V gene, CDR1 is KGHSH and CDR2 is LQKENI. The CDR3 protein is CASSPGGTGRGEQYF. Written as DNA, the CDR3 is TGTGCCAGCTCACCAGGGGGGACAGGACGCGGCGAGCAGTACTTC.

The genes are TRBV7-9 and TRBJ1-1; D call uncertain. The germline V and J ends were trimmed by 3 bases and 0 bases, with 5 bases remaining between them. The germline V gene has CDR1 SEHNR and CDR2 FQNEAQ (reference sequence). The CDR3 consists of 13 residues. The CDR3 nucleotides are TGTGCCAGCAGCTTCCGCATGAACACTGAAGCTTTCTTT. Translated: CASSFRMNTEAFF. The variable domain in full, completed from reference TRBV7-9 and TRBJ1-1, reads DTGVSQNPRHKITKRGQNVTFRCDPISEHNRLYWYRQTLGQGPEFLTYFQNEAQLEKSRLLSDRFSAERPKGSFSTLEIQRTEQGDSAMYLCASSFRMNTEAFFGQGTRLTVV.

In this sample, this clone turned up once. The chain links TRBV5-1 to TRBJ1-1; D perhaps matches TRBD1 (5 bases). Looked up from germline, CDR1 is SGHRS and CDR2 is YFSETQ. Trimming cost V 4 bases and J 4 bases, with 11 bases left between them. The CDR3 consists of 13 residues. In DNA, the CDR3 is TGCGCCAGCAGCCTATCAGGGACCACTGAAGCTTTCTTT. It codes for CASSLSGTTEAFF.

This clone was counted once. The chain is built from TRBV10-3 and TRBJ1-2, with TRBD1 as a possible D gene (5 bases). CDR3 length: 13 residues. V lost 2 bases, J lost 9 bases, and 13 bases lay in between. Germline values: CDR1 ENHRY, CDR2 SYGVKD. The CDR3 region has the DNA TGTGCCATCAGTGAGGTCAGCACAGGAAGCTACACCTTC. This sequence encodes CAISEVSTGSYTF.

The chain links TRBV27 to TRBJ2-2; a weak D match, TRBD1 (6 bases). CDR1 is MNHEY, CDR2 SMNVEV, per germline (reference sequence). The CDR3 runs to 15 residues. Trimming cost V 5 bases and J 4 bases, with 14 bases left between them. The CDR3 sequence: CASSGTGSSTGELFF. In nucleotides, the CDR3 is TGTGCCAGCAGTGGAACAGGGAGTAGCACCGGGGAGCTGTTTTTT.